The present T cell receptor beta chain was sequenced within a study of T cells in Graves' hyperthyroidism and ophthalmopathy. Amplified TCR beta CDR3 regions derived from RNA transcripts. HTBI primers were employed in a first-round RT-PCR of the TCR CDR3. TCRdb re-called the multiplex PCR reads with MiXCR, one entry per CDR3 protein. The sample includes approximately 420,000 distinct CDR3 sequences, under 15% of them seen just once. Of note for this clonotype: Its antigen is not identified.

There are 12 residues in the CDR3. Germline CDR1 is DFQATT and CDR2 is SNEGSKA (reference sequence). V lost 5 bases to trimming and J lost 5 bases, with 10 bases between them. Study results and limitations: The model predicted ophthalmopathy a median roughly six months before onset. Most thyroid clonotypes with frequency above 0.001 were detected in blood.

The authors deemed Graves' hyperthyroidism stable absent ophthalmopathy progression within 18 months. The authors obtained PBMCs from about 9 ml of fresh peripheral blood. The receptor was isolated from a woman aged 25 to 39 with Graves' hyperthyroidism. The rearrangement links TRBV20-1 to TRBJ2-1; tentative D call: TRBD1 (6 bases). The sample taken for sequencing was blood. The CDR3 loop is CSASEGDNEQFF. DNA of the CDR3: TGCAGTGCTTCCGAGGGGGACAATGAGCAGTTCTTC.